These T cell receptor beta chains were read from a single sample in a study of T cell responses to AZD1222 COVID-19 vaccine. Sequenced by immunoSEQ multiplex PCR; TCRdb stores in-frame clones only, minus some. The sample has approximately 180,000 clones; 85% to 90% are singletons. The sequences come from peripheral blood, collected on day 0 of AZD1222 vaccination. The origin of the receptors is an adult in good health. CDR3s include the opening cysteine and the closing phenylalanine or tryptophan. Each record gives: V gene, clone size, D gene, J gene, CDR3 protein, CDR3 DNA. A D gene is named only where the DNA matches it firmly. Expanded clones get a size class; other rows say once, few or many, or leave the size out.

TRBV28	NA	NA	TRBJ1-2	CASRPDNPGGYTF	TGTGCCAGCAGGCCGGATAACCCCGGTGGCTACACCTTC
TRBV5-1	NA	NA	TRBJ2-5	CASSPDSGETQYF	TGCGCCAGCAGCCCAGACTCGGGAGAGACCCAGTACTTC
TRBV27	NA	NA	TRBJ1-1	CASTPQGTFNTEAFF	TGTGCCAGCACCCCACAGGGAACCTTTAACACTGAAGCTTTCTTT
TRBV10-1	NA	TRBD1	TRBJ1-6	CASSAGQTNSPLHF	TGCGCCAGCAGTGCGGGACAGACAAATTCACCCCTCCACTTT
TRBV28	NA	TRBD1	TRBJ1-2	CASRNSGQGVYGYTF	TGTGCCAGCAGAAATTCGGGACAGGGGGTCTATGGCTACACCTTC
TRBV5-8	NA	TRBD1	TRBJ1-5	CASRDRGGYSNQPQHF	TGTGCCAGCAGGGACAGGGGAGGATATAGCAATCAGCCCCAGCATTTT
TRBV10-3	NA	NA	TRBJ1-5	CATGPSGRQANQPQHF	TGTGCCACGGGGCCTTCGGGTCGGCAGGCAAATCAGCCCCAGCATTTT
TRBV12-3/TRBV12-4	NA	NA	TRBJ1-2	CASSLDISYGYTF	TGTGCCAGCAGTTTGGACATCTCCTATGGCTACACCTTC
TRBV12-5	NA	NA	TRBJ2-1	CASGSLGEQFF	TGTGCTAGTGGTTCGCTTGGTGAGCAGTTCTTC
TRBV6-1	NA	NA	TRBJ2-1	CASSDGGQAINEQFF	TGTGCCAGCAGTGATGGCGGTCAGGCGATCAATGAGCAGTTCTTC
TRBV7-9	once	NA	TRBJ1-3	CASSPAGGVVGNTIYF	TGTGCCAGCAGTCCTGCGGGTGGCGTCGTTGGAAACACCATATATTTT
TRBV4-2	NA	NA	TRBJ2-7	CASSGQSYEQYF	TGTGCCAGCAGTGGACAGTCCTACGAGCAGTACTTC
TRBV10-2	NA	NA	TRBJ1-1	CASSLDSEAFF	TGCGCCAGCAGTTTAGACAGTGAAGCTTTCTTT
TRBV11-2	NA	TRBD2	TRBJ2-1	CASSSSSGASGEQFF	TGTGCCAGCAGCTCATCTAGCGGGGCCTCAGGGGAGCAGTTCTTC
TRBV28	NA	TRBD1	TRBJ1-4	CASSLDRGRKELFF	TGTGCCAGCAGTTTAGACAGGGGGCGGAAGGAACTGTTTTTT
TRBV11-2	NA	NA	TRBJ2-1	CASSLVGGAGNEQFF	TGTGCCAGCAGCTTAGTCGGTGGGGCGGGCAATGAGCAGTTCTTC
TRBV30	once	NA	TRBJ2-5	CAREGTKGGETQYF	TGTGCCCGAGAAGGGACCAAAGGGGGAGAGACCCAGTACTTC
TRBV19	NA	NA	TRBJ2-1	CASTTQTGKANEQFF	TGTGCCAGTACTACCCAAACTGGGAAGGCCAATGAGCAGTTCTTC
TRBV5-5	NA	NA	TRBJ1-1	CASSPLGGGGGAFF	TGTGCCAGCAGCCCGCTCGGGGGGGGTGGTGGCGCTTTCTTT
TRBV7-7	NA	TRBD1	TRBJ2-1	CASSLGTGAKDEQFF	TGTGCCAGCAGCCTGGGGACAGGGGCGAAGGATGAGCAGTTCTTC
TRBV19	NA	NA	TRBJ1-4	CASSPIGMEEKLFF	TGTGCCAGTAGCCCCATTGGAATGGAGGAAAAACTGTTTTTT
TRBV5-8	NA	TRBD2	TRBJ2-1	CASSSRTSGGYNEQFF	TGTGCCAGCAGCTCTAGGACTAGCGGGGGTTACAATGAGCAGTTCTTC
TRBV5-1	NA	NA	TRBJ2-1	CASSLGVGNNEQFF	TGCGCCAGCAGCTTGGGCGTCGGCAACAATGAGCAGTTCTTC
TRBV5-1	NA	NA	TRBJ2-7	CASSPGNEYEQYF	TGCGCCAGCAGCCCCGGTAATGAATACGAGCAGTACTTC
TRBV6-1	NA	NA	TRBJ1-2	CASSEVRKGYTF	TGTGCCAGCAGTGAAGTAAGGAAAGGCTACACCTTC
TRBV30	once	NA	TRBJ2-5	CAWRHGTSTAETQYF	TGTGCCTGGAGGCATGGGACTTCTACGGCGGAGACCCAGTACTTC
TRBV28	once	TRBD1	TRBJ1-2	CASSSGTGSLKATF	TGTGCCAGCAGCTCCGGGACAGGGTCCTTAAAGGCCACCTTC
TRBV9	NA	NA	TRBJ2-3	CASSVLASTDTQYF	TGTGCCAGCAGCGTGCTAGCGAGCACAGATACGCAGTATTTT
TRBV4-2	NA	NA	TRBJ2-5	CASSQDVLLRSGETQYF	TGTGCCAGCAGCCAAGATGTTCTGTTGCGGTCGGGAGAGACCCAGTACTTC
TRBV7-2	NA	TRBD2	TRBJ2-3	CASSSTGGRTDTQYF	TGTGCCAGCAGCTCAACGGGAGGGAGGACAGATACGCAGTATTTT
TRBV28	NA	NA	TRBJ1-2	CASSPPGQGGYTF	TGTGCCAGCAGCCCCCCCGGGCAGGGGGGCTACACCTTC
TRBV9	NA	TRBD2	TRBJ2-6	CASSALGGGSGANVLTF	TGTGCCAGCAGCGCCCTGGGGGGGGGCTCTGGGGCCAACGTCCTGACTTTC
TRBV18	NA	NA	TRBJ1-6	CASPSAPLGTDSPLHF	TGTGCCAGCCCCTCGGCTCCTTTGGGGACGGATTCACCCCTCCACTTT
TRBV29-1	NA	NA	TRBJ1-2	CSVEPSGLYGYTF	TGCAGCGTTGAGCCCTCAGGGTTATATGGCTACACCTTC
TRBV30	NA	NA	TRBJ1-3	CAWSVGNSGNTIYF	TGTGCCTGGAGTGTCGGGAACTCTGGAAACACCATATATTTT
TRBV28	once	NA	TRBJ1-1	CASSLSGVNTEAFF	TGTGCCAGCAGTTTATCAGGGGTGAACACTGAAGCTTTCTTT
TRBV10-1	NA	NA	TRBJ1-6	CASSEVPPGGSPLHF	TGCGCCAGCAGTGAGGTACCGCCTGGGGGTTCACCCCTCCACTTT
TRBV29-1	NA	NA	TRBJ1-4	CSVEDLGASSF	TGCAGCGTTGAAGATCTGGGGGCCTCTTCGTTT
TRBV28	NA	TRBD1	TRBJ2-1	CATRGTGVNEQFF	TGTGCCACCCGCGGGACAGGGGTCAATGAGCAGTTCTTC
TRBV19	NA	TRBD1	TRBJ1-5	CASSGDRGRQPQHF	TGTGCCAGTAGTGGCGACAGGGGGCGTCAGCCCCAGCATTTT
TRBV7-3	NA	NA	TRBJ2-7	CASSPSSGSPYEQYF	TGTGCCAGCAGCCCCTCATCGGGGTCACCCTACGAGCAGTACTTC
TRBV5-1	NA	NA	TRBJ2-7	CASSLGDPTYEQYF	TGCGCCAGCAGCTTGGGGGACCCAACCTACGAGCAGTACTTC
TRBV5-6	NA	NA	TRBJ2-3	CASPTGTGGCTQYF	TGTGCCAGCCCGACCGGGACTGGGGGTTGTACGCAGTATTTT
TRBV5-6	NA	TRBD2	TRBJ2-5	CASSFRTSGREETQYF	TGTGCCAGCAGCTTCCGGACTAGCGGGAGGGAAGAGACCCAGTACTTC
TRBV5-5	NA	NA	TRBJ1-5	CASSRDTSNQPQHF	TGTGCCAGCAGCCGGGACACCAGCAATCAGCCCCAGCATTTT
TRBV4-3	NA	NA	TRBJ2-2	CASSQEASLNTGELFF	TGCGCCAGCAGCCAAGAAGCCAGCTTGAACACCGGGGAGCTGTTTTTT
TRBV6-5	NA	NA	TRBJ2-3	CASKSLRISTDTQYF	TGTGCCAGCAAATCACTACGAATTAGCACAGATACGCAGTATTTT
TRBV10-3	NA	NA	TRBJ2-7	CAISGNSYEQYF	TGTGCCATCAGTGGCAACTCCTACGAGCAGTACTTC
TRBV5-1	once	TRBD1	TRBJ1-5	CASSLGGRGDQPQHF	TGCGCCAGCAGCTTGGGGGGCAGGGGGGATCAGCCCCAGCATTTT
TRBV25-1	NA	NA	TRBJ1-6	CASSESRDSPLHF	TGTGCCAGCAGTGAATCCAGGGACTCACCCCTCCACTTT
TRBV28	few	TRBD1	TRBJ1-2	CASNTDRGYGYTF	TGTGCCAGCAATACGGACAGGGGCTATGGCTACACCTTC
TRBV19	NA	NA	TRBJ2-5	CASSIRGQILRGQETQYF	TGTGCCAGTAGTATCCGCGGTCAAATTCTCAGGGGTCAAGAGACCCAGTACTTC
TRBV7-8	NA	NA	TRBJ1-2	CASSLRPYGYTF	TGTGCCAGCAGCTTACGGCCCTATGGCTACACCTTC
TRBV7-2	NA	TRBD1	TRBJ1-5	CASSLGDRAVNQPQHF	TGTGCCAGCAGCTTGGGCGACAGGGCAGTGAATCAGCCCCAGCATTTT
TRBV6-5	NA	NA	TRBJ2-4	CASGLQGYIQYF	TGTGCCAGCGGATTACAGGGTTACATTCAGTACTTC